This T cell receptor beta chain was profiled in a study of technical replicates of blood from several donors. The CDR3 totals 17 residues. Germline loops: CDR1 MGHRA, CDR2 YSYEKL. The V gene lost 0 bases and the J gene lost 0 bases, with 12 bases spanning the gap. In its sample, this clone was seen a few times. Other DNA sequences from this sample encode an identical CDR3 as well. Sequencing was performed with immunoSEQ multiplex PCR; in TCRdb, only in-frame clones are kept and a portion is missing. The sample holds some 79,000 clones, approximately 94% seen once. The TCR originated in a human donor in good health. Sequencing was carried out using T cells isolated from PBMCs. This chain joins TRBV4-1 and TRBJ2-1; unclear D gene. As DNA, the CDR3 is TGCGCCAGCAGCCAAGATCGCGCTAGGAGCTCCTACAATGAGCAGTTCTTC. It is translated as CASSQDRARSSYNEQFF.